This TCR beta chain originates from a study of Ad26.COV2.S vaccination and SARS-CoV-2 variants. Study-wide background: Of the COV1001 trial arms, the Ad26.COV2.S arm included the donor. Study outcomes and limitations: Measurement of non-spike TCR breadth gave similar results in vaccine and placebo recipients. People given the vaccine had a wider spike-specific TCR breadth than placebo recipients did.

On this clone itself: Antigen specificity is unknown.

Trimming shortened V by 1 base and J by 12 bases, and 13 bases separated the two germline ends. The CDR3 is made up of 14 amino acids. Germline CDR1 and CDR2: SEHNR and FQNEAQ (reference sequence). Produced via immunoSEQ multiplex PCR; TCRdb's table is partial and in-frame only. Among about 680,000 clones listed, roughly 90% were seen once. Indicated treatment: roughly 20 received Ad26.COV2.S at low or high dose, single or two shots; about 5 received placebo; per-sample allocation not given. Repertoires come from day 63 after the first vaccine or placebo injection. This clonotype was sampled from a person between 18 and 65 years old who received the Ad26.COV2.S COVID-19 vaccine or a placebo. The chain joins TRBV7-9 to TRBJ1-6, with D unresolved. This specimen was peripheral blood, taken in a trial of Ad26.COV2.S vaccine versus placebo. The CDR3 nucleotides are TGTGCCAGCAGCTTAGACAGCTTAATCATACCCCTCCACTTT. Translation gives CASSLDSLIIPLHF.